These 17 T cell receptor beta chains share one sample of origin, sequenced in a study of tumor and adjacent non-tumor tissue in lung cancer. The template was RNA from unsorted bulk tissue. A modified ARM-PCR protocol with three rounds of nested PCR amplified TCRbeta. Each CDR3 protein is one row after TCRdb ran MiXCR on the multiplex PCR reads. The sample has fewer than 120,000 distinct CDR3 sequences, around 82% seen once. Input material: lung tumor tissue. The receptors originated from a man between 65 and 80 years old with non-small cell lung cancer.

V usage is TRBV10-3 and J usage is TRBJ2-1, with D perhaps matching TRBD1 (6 bases). CDR1 and CDR2 from the germline V gene are ENHRY and SYGVKD. The CDR3 consists of 10 residues. The CDR3 DNA sequence: TGTTGCACCAAGGGGGATGAGCAGTTCTTC. It is translated as CCTKGDEQFF.

A remark on this clonotype: Sequence at one end of the junction differs from germline and may be a read error. The chain employs TRBV12-3 or TRBV12-4 and TRBJ2-1; D is unclear. The CDR3 sequence is 15 residues long. CDR3 coding DNA: TGTGCCAACACCCCAAACTGGGGTTCCTACGATGAGCAGTTCTTC. Encoded protein: CANTPNWGSYDEQFF.

Notes on this clonotype: A much larger clone differs by one base, so this may be a read error. The missing conserved phenylalanine or tryptophan at the end of this CDR3 makes a read error likely. The chain recombines TRBV7-8 with TRBJ2-5, with TRBD2 matching 7 bases. This CDR3 has 16 residues. Trimming at V came to 2 bases and at J to 3 bases, leaving 9 bases not matched to a gene. Germline V gene data show CDR1 as SGHVS and CDR2 as FQNEAQ. DNA for the CDR3: TGTGCCAGCAGCTTATTCGGATTGGCGGGAGAAGAGACCCAGTACTTA. It translates to CASSLFGLAGEETQYL.

To note about this clonotype: Relative to the germline gene, one junction end is altered; a read error may explain this. This chain joins TRBV4-1 and TRBJ1-1; TRBD1 aligns across 10 bases. This CDR3 comprises 18 residues. Germline CDR1 is MGHRA and CDR2 is YSYEKL. This CDR3 reads CTSSQDGADRGQYAEAFF. CDR3 nucleotide sequence: TGCACCAGCAGTCAAGACGGTGCCGACAGGGGGCAATACGCTGAAGCTTTCTTT.

About this clonotype: The junction shows a germline mismatch at one end, possibly a read error. The chain links TRBV12-3 or TRBV12-4 to TRBJ1-6; tentatively, D is TRBD1 (6 bases). The CDR3 is made up of 16 amino acids. CDR3 coding DNA: TGTGCCAGCACCTCCGAGACGGGGGGCTATAATTCACCCCTCCTCTTT. Amino acid sequence: CASTSETGGYNSPLLF.

On this clonotype itself: Its ends do not fully match the called genes, so a read error is possible. The V call is TRBV5-4, the J call TRBJ2-1; 9 bases agree with TRBD2. The germline V gene has CDR1 SGHNT and CDR2 YYREEE (reference sequence). The CDR3 is 14 amino acids. The CDR3 is CTSSLASGGHEQFF. DNA for the CDR3: TGTACCAGCAGCTTGGCGAGCGGGGGGCATGAGCAGTTCTTC.

The rearrangement uses TRBV20-1 and TRBJ2-1; tentatively, D is TRBD2 (5 bases). The CDR3 runs 17 residues. Trimming removed 0 bases at V and 8 bases at J, with 23 bases between. Germline CDR1 is DFQATT and CDR2 is SNEGSKA (reference sequence). The CDR3 DNA is TGCAGTGCTAGAGATCCCAGCGGATGGGCAGGTTGGGATGAGCAGTTCTTC. It encodes CSARDPSGWAGWDEQFF.

The genes are TRBV29-1 and TRBJ2-3; D gene unclear. Germline loops: CDR1 SQVTM, CDR2 ANQGSEA. V lost 3 bases to trimming and J lost 11 bases, with 15 bases between them. CDR3 length: 12 amino acids. In nucleotides, the CDR3 is TGCAGCGTTGATAAGGGCGCAGAAAGGCAGTATTTT. This encodes CSVDKGAERQYF.

Turning to this clonotype: One end of the junction is discordant with germline, which a read error may explain. V gene TRBV4-1 combines with J gene TRBJ1-1, with D possibly matching TRBD1 (5 bases). Germline V CDR1 and CDR2: MGHRA, YSYEKL. The CDR3 contains 16 residues. The CDR3 coding sequence is TGCGCCAGCAGCCAACAGGGAGAGAGAGCGAGCACTGAAGCTTCCTTT. This gives the protein CASSQQGERASTEASF.

This clonotype was observed a single time. Likely a read error: the CDR3 ends without its conserved phenylalanine or tryptophan. V is TRBV4-1 and J is TRBJ2-5; D is ambiguous. CDR1 is MGHRA and CDR2 is YSYEKL in the germline V gene. This CDR3 spans 14 amino acids. CDR3 DNA: TGCGCCATCAGCCAACAGTGTGGACAAGAGACCCAGTACCTC. Its protein product is CAISQQCGQETQYL.

The CDR3 DNA reads TGCAGCGCCGAGAGTGGGATGGCTGACTATGGCTACACCTTC. Its translation is CSAESGMADYGYTF. V gene TRBV29-1 combines with J gene TRBJ1-2; unclear D gene. Germline V lookup: CDR1 SQVTM, CDR2 ANQGSEA. V lost 7 bases, J lost 3 bases, and 18 bases lay in between. The CDR3 spans 14 residues.

Remarks on this clonotype: One junction end does not reproduce the germline sequence, and a read error may be involved. The V and J genes are TRBV29-1 and TRBJ1-1; unclear D gene. The CDR3 runs 12 residues. Germline V gene lookup returns CDR1 SQVTM and CDR2 ANQGSEA. For the CDR3, the DNA is TGCAGACTTGTGGCGGAGAGGCCTGAAGCTCTCTTT. It is translated as CRLVAERPEALF.

As to this clonotype: At one end the junction does not follow the germline gene, possibly because of a read error. This rearrangement joins TRBV11-2 to TRBJ2-1; D perhaps matches TRBD2 (6 bases). Germline CDR1 is SGHAT and CDR2 is FQNNGV. The CDR3 consists of 18 residues. The CDR3 loop reads CTSCLHVRDWAYYNEQFF. The CDR3 DNA reads as TGTACCAGCTGCTTACATGTGCGGGACTGGGCTTACTACAATGAGCAGTTCTTC.

This clonotype was seen only a few times. A much larger clone differs from this one at a single base, so this may be a read error. The gene calls are TRBV7-9 and TRBJ2-3; perhaps TRBD2 as D (6 bases). Germline assignment: CDR1 SEHNR and CDR2 FQNEAQ (reference sequence). This CDR3 is 12 amino acids long. For the CDR3, the DNA is TGTGTCAGCTCGGGGGATGCAGATACGCAGTATTTT. It specifies CVSSGDADTQYF.

Comments on this clonotype: Germline and junction disagree at one end, which may indicate a read error. The rearrangement uses TRBV7-9 and TRBJ1-1, with D perhaps matching TRBD1 (5 bases). The germline V gene has CDR1 SEHNR and CDR2 FQNEAQ (reference sequence). The CDR3 consists of 17 residues. CDR3 amino acids: CASSLATMWGLNTEDFF. DNA of the CDR3: TGTGCCAGCAGCTTAGCGACCATGTGGGGGTTGAACACTGAAGATTTCTTT.

Notes on this clonotype: Relative to the germline gene, one junction end is altered; a read error may explain this. CDR3 nucleotide sequence: TGCGCTAGCATGTCCCCGGGACCCTCTTCTCATGAGCAGTTCTTT. It translates to CASMSPGPSSHEQFF. The chain recombines TRBV10-2 with TRBJ2-1, with D perhaps being TRBD1 or TRBD2 (5 bases each). Germline V gives CDR1 WSHSY, CDR2 SAAADI. The CDR3 consists of 15 residues.

A note on this clonotype: Given the absence of the conserved phenylalanine or tryptophan at the CDR3 end, a read error is likely. The chain joins TRBV6-1 to TRBJ1-1; D is undetermined. This CDR3 comprises 14 residues. Germline CDR1 MNHNS, CDR2 SASEGT. Written as DNA, the CDR3 is TGTGTCAGCACCGGAGGTCGGCGGCACACTGAAGCTTTCTCT. Its translation: CVSTGGRRHTEAFS.